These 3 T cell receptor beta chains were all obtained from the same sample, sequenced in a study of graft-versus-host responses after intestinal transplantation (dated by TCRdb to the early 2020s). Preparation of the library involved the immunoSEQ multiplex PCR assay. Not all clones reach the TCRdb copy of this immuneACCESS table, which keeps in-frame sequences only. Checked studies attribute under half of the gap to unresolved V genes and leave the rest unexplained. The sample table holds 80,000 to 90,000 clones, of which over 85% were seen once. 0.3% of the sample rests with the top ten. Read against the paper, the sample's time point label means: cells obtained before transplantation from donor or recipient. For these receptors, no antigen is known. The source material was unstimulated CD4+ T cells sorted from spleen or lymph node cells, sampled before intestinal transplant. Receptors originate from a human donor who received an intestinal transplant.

CDR3 region: CASSPQYGGQNTGELFF. DNA for the CDR3: TGTGCCAGCTCACCACAGTATGGCGGTCAGAACACCGGGGAGCTGTTTTTT. The V call is TRBV18, the J call TRBJ2-2; the D is unclear. V lost 1 base to trimming and J lost 1 base, with 13 bases between them. The CDR3 covers 17 residues. CDR1 is KGHSH and CDR2 is LQKENI in the germline V gene.

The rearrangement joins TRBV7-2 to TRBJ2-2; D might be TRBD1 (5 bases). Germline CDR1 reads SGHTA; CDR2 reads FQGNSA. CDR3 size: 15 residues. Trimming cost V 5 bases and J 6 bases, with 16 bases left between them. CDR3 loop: CASSNRVRVAGELFF. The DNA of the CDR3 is TGTGCCAGCAGCAACCGCGTCAGGGTCGCCGGGGAGCTGTTTTTT.

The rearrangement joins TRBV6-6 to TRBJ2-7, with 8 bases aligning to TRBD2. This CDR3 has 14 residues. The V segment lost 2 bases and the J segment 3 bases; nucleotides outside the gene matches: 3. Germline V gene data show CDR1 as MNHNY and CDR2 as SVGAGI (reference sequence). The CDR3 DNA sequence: TGTGCCAGCAGTTACGCGGGGGGACTCTACGAGCAGTACTTC. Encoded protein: CASSYAGGLYEQYF.